The T cell receptor (beta chain) described here comes from a study of T cell clonotyping in hematopoietic cell transplantation. Regarding the study as a whole: Pathologically expanded recipient clonotypes increased progressively from day 30 to day 180 as diversity fell. Few recipient clonotypes overlapped donors; over 95% were de novo at given depth.

V dropped 1 base and J dropped 7 bases, with 8 bases sitting between them. Germline lookup yields CDR1 SGHTA and CDR2 FQGNSA. The CDR3 length is 14 residues. This clone was observed a handful of times. Antigen specificity is unknown. The time point is: recipient sample about 28 days before transplant, after cytoreduction. Repertoires were generated with immunoSEQ multiplex PCR, while TCRdb's copy carries only in-frame clones and drops some. Of about 45,000 clones listed, roughly four fifths were seen once; the top ten hold about 5.4%. The chain employs TRBV7-2 and TRBJ1-6; no reliable D call. This TCR was sampled from a man between 60 and 75 years old with myelodysplastic syndrome. Some clones in this sample may be carry-over from other donors' samples. The material sequenced was peripheral blood mononuclear cells, taken before stem cell transplant. Written as DNA, the CDR3 is TGTGCCAGCAGCTTAGATCATATGAATTCACCCCTCCACTTT. Translating it yields CASSLDHMNSPLHF. Together with reference TRBV7-2 and TRBJ1-6, the CDR3 gives the full variable domain: GAGVSQSPSNKVTEKGKDVELRCDPISGHTALYWYRQSLGQGLEFLIYFQGNSAPDKSGLPSDRFSAERTGGSVSTLTIQRTQQEDSAVYLCASSLDHMNSPLHFGNGTRLTVT.